This T cell receptor beta chain was observed in a study of T-cell memory formation after mild COVID-19. The study, taken as a whole, reports: There were some responding clones in pre-infection memory, which suggested that cross-reactive memory had joined. CD4+ contracting clones lay mainly in CM and EM, CD8+ ones in EMRA.

This clonotype was counted at least ten times. Its target is unknown. TCRdb reanalysed the 5' RACE reads using MiXCR and keeps one entry per CDR3 protein. The data contain 300,000 to 350,000 distinct CDR3 sequences, roughly 13% of them seen just once; the ten biggest clones take up approximately 21%. Trimming cost V 4 bases and J 4 bases, with 14 bases left between them. The CDR3 has 14 amino acids. Germline V lookup: CDR1 SGHRS, CDR2 YFSETQ. This TCR came from a man between 18 and 35 years old who had mild COVID-19 (a few samples of this study predate the infection). Cell type and time point are not known. The chain joins TRBV5-1 to TRBJ2-5, with D tentatively TRBD1 or TRBD2 (5 bases each). Sequencing was carried out using PBMCs or a T cell subset sorted from them (not recorded which). CDR3 amino acids: CASSEPGSRETQYF. The CDR3 DNA is TGCGCCAGCAGCGAGCCAGGGAGTCGAGAGACCCAGTACTTC.